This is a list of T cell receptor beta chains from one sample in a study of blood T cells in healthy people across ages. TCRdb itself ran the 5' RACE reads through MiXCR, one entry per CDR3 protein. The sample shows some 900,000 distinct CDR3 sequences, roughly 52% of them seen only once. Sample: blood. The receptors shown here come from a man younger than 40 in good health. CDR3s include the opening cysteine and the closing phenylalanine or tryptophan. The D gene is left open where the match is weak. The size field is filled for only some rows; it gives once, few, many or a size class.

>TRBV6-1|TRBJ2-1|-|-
TGTGCCAGCAGTGAGATAGCGAGTTTACGTGAGCAGTTCTTC
CASSEIASLREQFF
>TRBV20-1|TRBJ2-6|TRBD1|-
TGCAGTGCAACGACAGGGTCCATCTCTGGGGCCAACGTCCTGACTTTC
CSATTGSISGANVLTF
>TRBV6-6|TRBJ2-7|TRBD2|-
TGTGCCAGCAGACGACTAGCGGGCCTCTCCTACGAGCAGTACTTC
CASRRLAGLSYEQYF
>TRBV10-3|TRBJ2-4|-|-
TGTGCCATCAGTGTAACGGTAATGAACATTCAGTACTTC
CAISVTVMNIQYF
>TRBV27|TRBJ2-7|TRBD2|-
TGTGCCAGCAGTTTAGCCGATACTAGCGGCTACGAGCAGTACTTC
CASSLADTSGYEQYF
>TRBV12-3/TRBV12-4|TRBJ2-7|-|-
TGTGCCGGCAAGTGGACAGACTCCTACGAGCAGTACTTC
CAGKWTDSYEQYF
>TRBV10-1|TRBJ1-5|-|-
TGCGCCAGCAGCCCCGGGGCCGGCAATCAGCCCCAGCATTTT
CASSPGAGNQPQHF
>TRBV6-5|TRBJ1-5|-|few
TGTGCCAGCGGCAAGACAGATAATCAGCCCCAGCATTTT
CASGKTDNQPQHF
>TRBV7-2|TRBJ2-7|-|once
TGTGCCAGCAGCTCCGGTGCGAGGGGGACCTACGAGCAGTACTTC
CASSSGARGTYEQYF
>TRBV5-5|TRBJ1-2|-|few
TGTGCCAGCAGCGAATTGCGGGGGGCTGGCTACACCTTC
CASSELRGAGYTF
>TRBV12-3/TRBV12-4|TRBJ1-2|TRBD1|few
TGTGCCAGCAGAGAGGGACAGGGATGGGGAGGCTACACCTTC
CASREGQGWGGYTF
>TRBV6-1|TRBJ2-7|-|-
TGTGCCAGCAGTGAGATAACAGGGAGCTCCTACGAGCAGTACTTC
CASSEITGSSYEQYF
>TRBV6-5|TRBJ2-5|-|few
TGTGCCAGCAGTTCCGGGTTCTCGGCGGAGACTCAGTACTTC
CASSSGFSAETQYF
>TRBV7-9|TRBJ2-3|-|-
TGTGCCAGCAGCATAGCGGCAGGGATTTCGACGCAGTATTTT
CASSIAAGISTQYF
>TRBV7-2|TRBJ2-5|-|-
TGTGCCAGCAGCTCCACGGAAGAGACCCAGTACTTC
CASSSTEETQYF
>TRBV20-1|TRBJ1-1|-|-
TGCAGTGCCGCTCGGCAGCAGAACACTGAAGCTTTCTTT
CSAARQQNTEAFF
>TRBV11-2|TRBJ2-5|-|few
TGTGCCAGCAGCTTAGGGTATCCGGAGACCCAGTACTTC
CASSLGYPETQYF
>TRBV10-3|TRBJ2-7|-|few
TGTGCCATCAGGATGGACAGAGAGTCCTACGAGCAGTACTTC
CAIRMDRESYEQYF
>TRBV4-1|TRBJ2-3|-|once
TGCGCCAGCAGCCAAGGCTCGGGGACGATAGATACGCAGTATTTT
CASSQGSGTIDTQYF
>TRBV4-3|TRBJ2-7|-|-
TGCGCCAGCAGCCAAGTAGCCTGGCAGGCATACTACGAGCAGTACTTC
CASSQVAWQAYYEQYF
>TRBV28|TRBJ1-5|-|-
TGTGCCAGCAACCCACAGGGTTGGCCCCAGCATTTT
CASNPQGWPQHF
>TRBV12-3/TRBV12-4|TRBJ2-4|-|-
TGTGCCAGCAGTTTCCTACACCGTAACATTCAGTACTTC
CASSFLHRNIQYF
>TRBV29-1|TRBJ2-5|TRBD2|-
TGCAGCGTCGCCCTGGGAGGGACGAATGAGCAGTACTTC
CSVALGGTNEQYF
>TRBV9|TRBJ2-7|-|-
TGTGCCAGCAGCGTAGAGGGGGGGCCTAGCTCCTACAATGAGCAGTACTTC
CASSVEGGPSSYNEQYF
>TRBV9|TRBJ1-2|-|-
TGTGCCAGCAGCGCGCCCGGGGGACACTATGGCTACACCTTC
CASSAPGGHYGYTF
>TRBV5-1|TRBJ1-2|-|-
TGCGCCAGCAGCGGCGCACAGGGATATGGCTACACCTTC
CASSGAQGYGYTF
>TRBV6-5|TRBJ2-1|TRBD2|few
TGTGCCAGCAGTTACCGGCAGGGAGGGAAAAATGAGCAGTTCTTC
CASSYRQGGKNEQFF
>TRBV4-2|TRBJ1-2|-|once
TGTGCCAGCAGTGGTGGAGACAACTATGGCTACACCTTC
CASSGGDNYGYTF
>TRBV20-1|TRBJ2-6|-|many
TGCAGTGCTAGAAATACCCCCTATGGCCGAGGGGCCAACGTCCTGACTTTC
CSARNTPYGRGANVLTF
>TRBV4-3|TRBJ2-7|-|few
TGCGCCAGCAGCCAAGACCCGGGACACACCTACGAGCAGTACTTC
CASSQDPGHTYEQYF
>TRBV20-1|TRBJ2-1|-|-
TGCAGTGCCCCACAAGCGGGTCGCGGCAATGAGCAGTTCTTC
CSAPQAGRGNEQFF
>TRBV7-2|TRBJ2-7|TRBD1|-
TGTGCCAGCAGCTGGGGGGCGGGCAGGGGGCAGTACGAGCAGTACTTC
CASSWGAGRGQYEQYF
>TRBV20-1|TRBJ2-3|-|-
TGCAGTGCTAGACCTACCACAGATACGCAGTATTTT
CSARPTTDTQYF
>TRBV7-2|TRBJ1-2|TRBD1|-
TGTGCCAGCAGCTTCCCGGGACAGCCTAACTATGGCTACACCTTC
CASSFPGQPNYGYTF
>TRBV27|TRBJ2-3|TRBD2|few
TGTGCCAGCAGTTTATATGCAGCGGGGGCCATCACAGATACGCAGTATTTT
CASSLYAAGAITDTQYF
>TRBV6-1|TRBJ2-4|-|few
TGTGCCAGCAGTGAAACGGTAGCCAAAAACATTCAGTACTTC
CASSETVAKNIQYF
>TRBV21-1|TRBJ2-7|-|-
TGTGCCAGCAGCATCCGGGACAACACCTACGAGCAGTACTTC
CASSIRDNTYEQYF
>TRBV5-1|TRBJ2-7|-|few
TGCGCCAGCAGCTTGGATACGGGAAGCATCGCCTACGAGCAGTACTTC
CASSLDTGSIAYEQYF
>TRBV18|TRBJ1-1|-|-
TGTGCCAGCTCGGAGCGAGAAGCTTTCTTT
CASSEREAFF